This is a list of T cell receptor beta chains from one sample in a study of Graves' ophthalmopathy and Graves' hyperthyroidism. In TCRdb, the multiplex PCR reads were re-called with MiXCR into one record per CDR3 protein. Altogether 200,000 to 250,000 distinct CDR3 sequences are present, just under 30% being singletons, with the ten largest covering about 9.1%. Sequencing was done on a sample of peripheral blood. The receptors stem from a man aged 50 or older with Graves' ophthalmopathy. Both conserved end residues are part of each CDR3. The D gene is left open where the match is weak. A clone size is listed for some rows: how often the clone was seen (once, few, many), or a class if it is expanded.

clone size | D gene | J gene | V gene | CDR3 length | CDR3 DNA | CDR3 protein
many | NA | TRBJ2-7 | TRBV12-3/TRBV12-4 | 12 | TGTGCCAGCAGTTTATATGGGATTGAGCAGTACTTC | CASSLYGIEQYF
NA | NA | TRBJ2-7 | TRBV28 | 15 | TGTGCCAGCAGTTTGGGGACTTCCCTCGGCTACGAGCAGTACTTC | CASSLGTSLGYEQYF
NA | TRBD1 | TRBJ2-7 | TRBV11-2 | 16 | TGTGCCGTACTACTGAGTTTGAGGGACAGAGCCTACGAGCAGTACTTC | CAVLLSLRDRAYEQYF
many | NA | TRBJ2-2 | TRBV12-5 | 18 | TGTGCTAGTGGTTTGCCTACAGTTGACCCGACGAACACCGGGGAGCTGTTTTTT | CASGLPTVDPTNTGELFF
many | TRBD1 | TRBJ1-3 | TRBV19 | 15 | TGTGCCAGTGGCGCAGGGACAGCTGACCGAAACACCATATATTTT | CASGAGTADRNTIYF
many | NA | TRBJ2-2 | TRBV11-2 | 13 | TGTGCCAGCAGCCGGGACCGCACCGGGGAGCTGTTTTTT | CASSRDRTGELFF
once | NA | TRBJ1-2 | TRBV5-1 | 14 | TGCGCCAGCAGCTTGGCCGGGCCGGGCTATGGCTACACCTTC | CASSLAGPGYGYTF
NA | NA | TRBJ1-2 | TRBV6-5 | 16 | TGTGCCAGCAGTTCCCCCAGCCTCCGGGGCAACTATGGCTACACCTTC | CASSSPSLRGNYGYTF
NA | TRBD1 | TRBJ2-7 | TRBV7-2 | 15 | TGTGCCAGCAGCTACCCCGGGACAGGGGCATACGAGCAGTACTTC | CASSYPGTGAYEQYF
NA | NA | TRBJ2-7 | TRBV28 | 14 | TGTGCCAGCAACATGGGGGGGCCGTCCTACGAGCAGTACTTC | CASNMGGPSYEQYF
many | NA | TRBJ2-7 | TRBV7-8 | 14 | TGTGCCAGCACCCATTCCAGGGACTCCTACGAGCAGTACTTC | CASTHSRDSYEQYF
many | TRBD2 | TRBJ2-7 | TRBV15 | 15 | TGTGCCACCAGCAGAGATAAGGCACTAGCGAGGGAGCAGTACTTC | CATSRDKALAREQYF
NA | NA | TRBJ1-2 | TRBV6-2/TRBV6-3 | 16 | TGTGCCAGCAGTTATTGGCGGACAGACGAAAACTATGGCTACACCTTC | CASSYWRTDENYGYTF
few | NA | TRBJ1-3 | TRBV28 | 16 | TGTGCCAGCAGGACGCCCGCGGCAGGCTCTGGAAACACCATATATTTT | CASRTPAAGSGNTIYF
many | NA | TRBJ2-7 | TRBV19 | 13 | TGTGCCAGTAGTAGGGCAGCCACCTACGAGCAGTACTTC | CASSRAATYEQYF
many | TRBD1 | TRBJ2-7 | TRBV6-1 | 13 | TGTGCCAGCAGTCGACAGGGGGCTGTCGAGCAGTACTTC | CASSRQGAVEQYF
NA | NA | TRBJ1-5 | TRBV6-5 | 16 | TGTGCCAGCAGTTACTCCGGTGGTTTTAACAATCAGCCCCAGCATTTT | CASSYSGGFNNQPQHF
many | TRBD1 | TRBJ2-7 | TRBV4-1 | 14 | TGCGCCAGCAGCACGACAGGGGGCGGTTACGAGCAGTACTTC | CASSTTGGGYEQYF
NA | TRBD2 | TRBJ2-7 | TRBV15 | 16 | TGTGCCACCAGCAATCTCGGACTAGCGGGAGGCTACGAGCAGTACTTC | CATSNLGLAGGYEQYF
many | TRBD2 | TRBJ2-5 | TRBV20-1 | 15 | TGCAGTGCTAGAGATCTGGCGGGAGGTGGAGAGACCCAGTACTTC | CSARDLAGGGETQYF
NA | NA | TRBJ1-1 | TRBV10-3 | 15 | TGTGCCTCGAAACCTCTCCGGGCCGGGAACACTGAAGCTTTCTTT | CASKPLRAGNTEAFF
NA | NA | TRBJ1-2 | TRBV10-3 | 13 | TGTGCCATCAGTGTGCAAGCAGGGAACGGCTACACCTTC | CAISVQAGNGYTF
many | NA | TRBJ1-1 | TRBV28 | 13 | TGTGCCAGCAGTTTATCGGGCGGTTTTAAAGCTTTCTTT | CASSLSGGFKAFF
many | NA | TRBJ2-5 | TRBV11-2 | 13 | TGTGCCAGCAGCTCCAGGGTATGGGAGACCCAGTACTTC | CASSSRVWETQYF